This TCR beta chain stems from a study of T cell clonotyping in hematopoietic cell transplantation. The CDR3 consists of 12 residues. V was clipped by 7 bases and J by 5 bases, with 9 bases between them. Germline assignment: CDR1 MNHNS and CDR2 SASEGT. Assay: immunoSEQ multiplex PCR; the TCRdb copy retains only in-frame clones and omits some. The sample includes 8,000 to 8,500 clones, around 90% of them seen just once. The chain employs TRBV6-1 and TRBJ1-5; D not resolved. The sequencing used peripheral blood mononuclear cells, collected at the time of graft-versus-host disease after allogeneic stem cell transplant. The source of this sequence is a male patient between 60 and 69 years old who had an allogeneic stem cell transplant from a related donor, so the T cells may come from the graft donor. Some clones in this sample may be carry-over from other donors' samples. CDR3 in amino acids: CASIGGDQPQHF. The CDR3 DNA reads TGTGCCAGCATTGGTGGGGATCAGCCCCAGCATTTT.